This TCR beta chain came from a study of blood T cell repertoires in COVID-19. For the study at large: The origin of the acute and convalescent COVID-19 samples was the United States, Italy and Spain. Sample material is recorded as cDNA or gDNA derived from T cells, B-cell-depleted T cells, or PBMCs.

In the original analysis: Cell counts per sample came from amplifying reference gene primers. TCRdb's copy holds only in-frame clones and misses some; the assay was immunoSEQ multiplex PCR. The V and J calls and clone size come from that table; D and trimming were worked out from the DNA. The sample carries about 22,000 clones, around 90% recorded once. This clone has just one count. The sample was peripheral blood. The receptor was isolated from a woman aged 65 to 85 with active COVID-19.

The DNA for the CDR3 is TGTGCCAGCAGCCTTGGGGGGAGCTACAATGAGCAGTTCTTC. Translation: CASSLGGSYNEQFF. This chain links TRBV11-2 with TRBJ2-1, with D tentatively TRBD2 (6 bases). V was clipped by 5 bases and J by 3 bases, with 11 bases between them. Germline assignment: CDR1 SGHAT and CDR2 FQNNGV. CDR3 length: 14 amino acids.